These T cell receptor beta chains were read from a single sample in a study of graft-versus-host responses after intestinal transplantation. Their antigens remain unidentified. Sequencing used immunoSEQ multiplex PCR; TCRdb keeps in-frame clones, though not all of them. Of around 130,000 clones in the sample, over 85% were seen once. Sequenced here: unstimulated CD4+ T cells sorted from spleen or lymph node cells, sampled before intestinal transplant. The receptor set was obtained from a human donor who received an intestinal transplant. Each CDR3 is given with its conserved first and last residue. Fields, in order: V gene, D gene, CDR3 length, J gene, clone size, CDR3 protein, CDR3 DNA. A D gene is named only where the DNA matches it firmly. Clone size appears in some rows only: once, few, many, or a class for an expanded clone.

TRBV4-1	NA	15	TRBJ2-2	NA	CASSQEAYNTGELFF	TGCGCCAGCAGCCAAGAAGCATATAACACCGGGGAGCTGTTTTTT
TRBV29-1	TRBD1	14	TRBJ1-2	NA	CSVFRTGGVYGYTF	TGCAGCGTTTTTCGCACAGGGGGGGTCTATGGCTACACCTTC
TRBV18	NA	14	TRBJ1-1	NA	CASSPRGVRTEAFF	TGTGCCAGCTCACCGCGGGGGGTCCGGACTGAAGCTTTCTTT
TRBV21-1	NA	15	TRBJ1-2	NA	CASSKGRDRLYGYTF	TGTGCCAGCAGCAAAGGAAGGGACAGACTATATGGCTACACCTTC
TRBV5-1	NA	13	TRBJ2-5	NA	CASSLRVEGEQYF	TGCGCCAGCAGCTTGAGAGTGGAGGGTGAGCAGTACTTC
TRBV6-6	NA	15	TRBJ2-5	NA	CASNNGASQGGAQYF	TGTGCCAGCAACAACGGGGCATCACAGGGGGGGGCCCAGTACTTC
TRBV7-8	TRBD2	16	TRBJ2-7	NA	CASSLESSVSGGGQYF	TGTGCCAGCAGCTTAGAATCCTCCGTAAGCGGGGGAGGGCAGTACTTC
TRBV5-1	NA	15	TRBJ2-7	NA	CASSLVSGTAYEQYF	TGCGCCAGCAGCTTAGTAAGCGGGACAGCCTACGAGCAGTACTTC
TRBV9	NA	13	TRBJ1-2	NA	CASSVAGDYGYTF	TGTGCCAGCAGCGTAGCGGGGGACTATGGCTACACCTTC
TRBV27	NA	13	TRBJ1-1	NA	CASSQGRGTEAFF	TGTGCCAGCAGTCAGGGTCGGGGCACTGAAGCTTTCTTT
TRBV6-1	NA	15	TRBJ2-3	NA	CASSVYGPSTDTQYF	TGTGCCAGCAGTGTGTACGGGCCTAGCACAGATACGCAGTATTTT
TRBV5-1	NA	15	TRBJ2-3	NA	CASSLVRTLGDTQYF	TGCGCCAGCAGCTTGGTCCGGACCTTGGGAGATACGCAGTATTTT
TRBV9	NA	15	TRBJ1-2	NA	CASSVEGWGPGGYTF	TGTGCCAGCAGCGTAGAGGGGTGGGGACCCGGGGGCTACACCTTC
TRBV2	NA	15	TRBJ1-4	NA	CASSRRQVRGEKLFF	TGTGCCAGCAGTAGGAGACAGGTCCGGGGTGAAAAACTGTTTTTT
TRBV14	NA	19	TRBJ2-1	NA	CASSQAAFRRGRKWSRQFF	TGTGCCAGCAGCCAAGCGGCATTCCGCAGAGGGCGCAAGTGGAGCCGGCAGTTCTTC
TRBV10-2	NA	15	TRBJ1-1	NA	CASSDGDSMNTEAFF	TGCGCCAGCAGTGACGGGGATTCTATGAACACTGAAGCTTTCTTT
TRBV11-2	NA	15	TRBJ1-4	NA	CASSTKGRANEKLFF	TGTGCCAGCAGCACCAAAGGGAGAGCTAATGAAAAACTGTTTTTT
TRBV6-1	NA	13	TRBJ1-2	NA	CASKSNPNYGYTF	TGTGCCAGCAAATCCAACCCTAACTATGGCTACACCTTC
TRBV5-4	TRBD1	14	TRBJ2-2	NA	CASSLEQGAGELFF	TGTGCCAGCAGCTTGGAGCAGGGGGCCGGGGAGCTGTTTTTT
TRBV10-3	NA	14	TRBJ1-1	NA	CAIRAGTSNTEAFF	TGTGCCATCAGAGCCGGGACATCGAACACTGAAGCTTTCTTT
TRBV7-9	TRBD2	15	TRBJ2-3	NA	CASSPRGGVTDTQYF	TGTGCCAGCAGCCCGCGGGGGGGGGTGACAGATACGCAGTATTTT
TRBV6-1	TRBD2	15	TRBJ2-1	NA	CASSAGSGFYNEQFF	TGTGCCAGCAGTGCGGGTAGCGGGTTCTACAATGAGCAGTTCTTC
TRBV6-6	TRBD1	13	TRBJ1-2	NA	CASSSRGHYGYTF	TGTGCCAGCAGTTCGAGGGGGCACTATGGCTACACCTTC
TRBV6-1	NA	16	TRBJ1-5	NA	CASSGGRRGANQPQHF	TGTGCCAGCAGTGGGGGCAGGAGGGGGGCCAATCAGCCCCAGCATTTT
TRBV2	NA	13	TRBJ2-3	NA	CASNEGERNTQYF	TGTGCCAGCAACGAGGGGGAGAGAAATACGCAGTATTTT
TRBV5-1	TRBD1	15	TRBJ2-3	NA	CASTDRTGGPDTQYF	TGCGCCAGCACGGATAGGACAGGGGGACCAGATACGCAGTATTTT
TRBV7-9	TRBD2	16	TRBJ2-3	NA	CASSFTSSGGADTQYF	TGTGCCAGCAGCTTTACCTCTAGCGGGGGGGCAGATACGCAGTATTTT
TRBV18	TRBD1	13	TRBJ2-5	NA	CASSPGDRETQYF	TGTGCCAGCTCACCGGGGGACAGGGAGACCCAGTACTTC
TRBV6-5	TRBD1	14	TRBJ1-2	NA	CASSRDRGYYGYTF	TGTGCCAGCAGTAGGGACAGGGGGTACTATGGCTACACCTTC
TRBV18	NA	13	TRBJ2-7	few	CASSPPDTHEQYF	TGTGCCAGCTCACCACCGGACACCCACGAGCAGTACTTC
TRBV7-9	NA	10	TRBJ1-1	NA	CASSLEEAFF	TGTGCCAGCAGCTTAGAGGAAGCTTTCTTT
TRBV10-2	NA	15	TRBJ1-2	NA	CASRKRGETNYGYTF	TGCGCCAGCAGAAAGCGGGGGGAAACTAACTATGGCTACACCTTC
TRBV30	TRBD2	12	TRBJ2-3	NA	CAWNLAADTQYF	TGTGCCTGGAACCTAGCGGCAGATACGCAGTATTTT
TRBV9	NA	13	TRBJ2-3	NA	CASSVGVTDTQYF	TGTGCCAGCAGCGTAGGGGTTACAGATACGCAGTATTTT
TRBV29-1	NA	11	TRBJ1-2	NA	CSEGGSYGYTF	TGCAGCGAAGGGGGGAGTTATGGCTACACCTTC
TRBV30	NA	16	TRBJ2-1	NA	CAWRPFINHFRDEQFF	TGTGCCTGGAGGCCCTTCATCAATCACTTTAGGGATGAGCAGTTCTTC
TRBV30	NA	13	TRBJ1-1	NA	CAWRVAANTEAFF	TGTGCCTGGAGAGTAGCAGCGAACACTGAAGCTTTCTTT
TRBV4-1	TRBD2	16	TRBJ2-1	NA	CASSQSSSGGAGRQFF	TGCGCCAGCAGCCAATCATCTAGCGGGGGGGCGGGCCGCCAGTTCTTC
TRBV6-6	NA	14	TRBJ2-7	NA	CASSKWGAEYEQYF	TGTGCCAGCAGTAAATGGGGCGCGGAATACGAGCAGTACTTC
TRBV27	NA	13	TRBJ2-5	NA	CASSFRTQETQYF	TGTGCCAGCAGTTTCCGGACTCAAGAGACCCAGTACTTC
TRBV18	TRBD1	14	TRBJ1-1	once	CASQGQGEWTEAFF	TGTGCCAGCCAGGGCCAGGGGGAGTGGACTGAAGCTTTCTTT
TRBV5-4	NA	14	TRBJ2-1	NA	CASSLTGWNNEQFF	TGTGCCAGCAGCTTGACAGGGTGGAATAATGAGCAGTTCTTC
TRBV10-1	NA	17	TRBJ1-1	NA	CASSQRARHPMNTEAFF	TGCGCCAGCAGCCAGAGGGCCAGACACCCCATGAACACTGAAGCTTTCTTT
TRBV2	TRBD2	14	TRBJ2-3	NA	CASRKRGGTDTQYF	TGTGCCAGCAGGAAACGGGGGGGCACAGATACGCAGTATTTT
TRBV7-8	NA	17	TRBJ1-5	NA	CASSLAAGRVGNQPQHF	TGTGCCAGCAGCTTAGCAGCAGGGCGGGTGGGCAATCAGCCCCAGCATTTT
TRBV11-2	NA	13	TRBJ1-2	NA	CASSPGTDYGYTF	TGTGCCAGCAGCCCCGGGACGGACTATGGCTACACCTTC
TRBV6-1	NA	13	TRBJ2-1	NA	CASRVRQVDEQFF	TGTGCCAGCAGGGTTCGACAGGTCGATGAGCAGTTCTTC
TRBV2	NA	15	TRBJ1-3	NA	CASKGAPYSGNTIYF	TGTGCCAGCAAAGGGGCCCCGTACTCTGGAAACACCATATATTTT
TRBV7-6	TRBD2	16	TRBJ2-1	NA	CASSPRLAGLYNEQFF	TGTGCCAGCAGTCCTCGACTAGCGGGGCTTTACAATGAGCAGTTCTTC